Shown below are 3 T cell receptor beta chains from a single sample sequenced in a study of graft-versus-host responses after intestinal transplantation. No cognate antigen is known for these TCRs. Profiled with immunoSEQ multiplex PCR; TCRdb holds only in-frame clones, not every one. The table has approximately 130,000 clones, approximately 94% seen once. The sequences come from unstimulated CD4+ T cells sorted from spleen or lymph node cells, collected before intestinal transplant. The receptors originated from a human donor who received an intestinal transplant.

The chain employs TRBV19 and TRBJ1-1; 7 bases line up with TRBD1. The trim removed 3 bases at V and 5 bases at J, leaving 3 bases unmatched. CDR3 length: 13 residues. The germline V gene encodes CDR1 LNHDA and CDR2 SQIVND (reference sequence). The CDR3 protein is CASSMGRGTEAFF. In DNA, the CDR3 is TGTGCCAGTAGTATGGGCAGGGGGACTGAAGCTTTCTTT.

The chain uses TRBV4-1 and TRBJ1-2; D possibly corresponds to TRBD1 (5 bases). V was pared by 0 bases and J by 11 bases, with 22 bases between. In germline, CDR1 is MGHRA, CDR2 YSYEKL. This CDR3 is built from 16 residues. CDR3 residues: CASSQEWGGMIGGYTF. DNA for the CDR3: TGCGCCAGCAGCCAAGAGTGGGGGGGGATGATCGGGGGGTACACCTTC.

V is TRBV19 and J is TRBJ1-5; D gene unclear. This CDR3 region has 13 residues. Per germline, CDR1 LNHDA and CDR2 SQIVND (reference sequence). V lost 7 bases to trimming and J lost 4 bases, with 11 bases between them. The CDR3 region has the DNA TGTGCCAGTATGTGGTCGGAAAATCAGCCCCAGCATTTT. Its translation: CASMWSENQPQHF.